The 28 T cell receptor beta chains presented below share a single source sample, sequenced in a study of T cells in Graves' hyperthyroidism and ophthalmopathy. RNA transcripts were the template for amplifying TCR beta CDR3 regions. With the HTBI primer set, the TCR CDR3 went through a first round of RT-PCR. TCRdb reanalysed the multiplex PCR reads using MiXCR and keeps one entry per CDR3 protein. The data show some 510,000 distinct CDR3 sequences, 20% to 25% seen once. Sequencing used blood. The receptors come from a man younger than 35 with Graves' hyperthyroidism.

The genes are TRBV5-5 and TRBJ2-7, with 9 bases lining up with TRBD1. The CDR3 has 14 residues. Germline CDR1 and CDR2: SGHKS and YYEKEE (reference sequence). V was clipped by 1 base and J by 4 bases; unmatched bases: 3. CDR3 residues: CASSLYDRGYEQYF. Written as DNA, the CDR3 is TGTGCCAGCAGCTTGTACGACAGGGGGTACGAGCAGTACTTC.

This clonotype was found many times. The chain employs TRBV28 and TRBJ1-1; a possible D gene is TRBD1 (6 bases). The V end was cut by 8 bases, the J end by 2 bases, with 18 bases between. Germline V lookup: CDR1 MDHEN, CDR2 SYDVKM. The CDR3 totals 15 residues. CDR3 coding DNA: TGTGCCAGCGGGGGCAGGGGCTATAAAAACACTGAAGCTTTCTTT. It translates to CASGGRGYKNTEAFF.

The genes are TRBV24-1 and TRBJ2-7; TRBD2 is a possible D gene (5 bases). V dropped 2 bases and J dropped 2 bases, with 18 bases sitting between them. CDR1 is KGHDR, CDR2 SFDVKD, per germline. This CDR3 has 17 amino acids. The CDR3 region has the DNA TGTGCCACCAGTGATTCCCAAGACGCGGGTGGGCCCTACGAGCAGTACTTC. It is translated as CATSDSQDAGGPYEQYF.

This clonotype was observed at least ten times. The J gene is TRBJ1-2, the V gene TRBV12-3 or TRBV12-4, with TRBD1 matching 7 bases. The CDR3 length is 14 residues. Unmatched junction bases numbered 6, after V lost 6 bases and J lost 2 bases. CDR3 nucleotide sequence: TGTGCCAGCAGCCGGGACAGCTTAAACTATGGCTACACCTTC. Translation gives CASSRDSLNYGYTF.

This clonotype appeared a few times. The gene calls are TRBV6-1 and TRBJ2-7; 9 bases are a match to TRBD1. The germline V gene encodes CDR1 MNHNS and CDR2 SASEGT. V shed 9 bases, J shed 0 bases, and the junction held 6 bases outside the gene matches. The CDR3 totals 14 residues. The CDR3: CASPRTGDSYEQYF. DNA of the CDR3: TGTGCCAGTCCCCGGACAGGGGACTCCTACGAGCAGTACTTC.

This clonotype was counted many times. The chain links TRBV7-9 to TRBJ1-2, with TRBD1 as a possible D gene (6 bases). Germline V gene lookup returns CDR1 SEHNR and CDR2 FQNEAQ (reference sequence). V dropped 1 base and J dropped 5 bases, with 11 bases sitting between them. The CDR3 has 14 amino acids. The CDR3 loop reads CASSLDGQQYGYTF. The CDR3 DNA sequence: TGTGCCAGCAGCTTAGATGGACAGCAATATGGCTACACCTTC.

In this sample, this clonotype turned up many times. CDR3: CASSFPGENQPQHF. The CDR3 DNA sequence: TGTGCCAGCAGTTTTCCAGGGGAAAATCAGCCCCAGCATTTT. The J gene is TRBJ1-5, the V gene TRBV28, with D perhaps TRBD1 (6 bases). The germline V gene has CDR1 MDHEN and CDR2 SYDVKM. Trimming stripped 3 bases from V and 4 bases from J, with 10 bases between. CDR3 length: 14 residues.

This clonotype was counted at least ten times. This chain uses TRBV4-1 with TRBJ2-5; 14 bases fit TRBD2. This CDR3 region has 19 residues. The germline V gene has CDR1 MGHRA and CDR2 YSYEKL. V lost 4 bases to trimming and J lost 2 bases; unmatched junction nucleotides: 12. DNA of the CDR3: TGCGCCAGCAGCCTCCTTCCGGGACTAGCGGGGGAATTACAAGAGACCCAGTACTTC. It codes for CASSLLPGLAGELQETQYF.

The J gene is TRBJ2-5, the V gene TRBV6-1; perhaps TRBD2 as D (5 bases). The V end was cut by 7 bases, the J end by 6 bases, with 15 bases between. The germline V gene encodes CDR1 MNHNS and CDR2 SASEGT. The CDR3 sequence is 13 residues long. CDR3 region: CASTREPTQTQYF. The CDR3 coding sequence is TGTGCCAGCACCCGGGAACCCACCCAGACCCAGTACTTC.

This clonotype has at least ten counts. This sequence joins TRBV12-3 or TRBV12-4 and TRBJ1-1; D not certain. V lost 5 bases and J lost 4, with 11 bases in between. This CDR3 has 13 amino acids. The CDR3 loop reads CASSALEGTEAFF. CDR3 DNA: TGTGCCAGCAGTGCTCTCGAGGGCACTGAAGCTTTCTTT.

This clonotype was seen at least ten times. The chain employs TRBV6-1 and TRBJ2-4; D is undetermined. Germline V gene lookup returns CDR1 MNHNS and CDR2 SASEGT. CDR3 length equals 12 residues. V dropped 7 bases and J dropped 9 bases, with 13 bases sitting between them. The CDR3 region is CASTSWNGIQYF. CDR3 in DNA: TGTGCCAGCACCTCCTGGAATGGCATTCAGTACTTC.

This clonotype has at least ten counts. The chain uses TRBV19 and TRBJ1-2, with 10 positions matching TRBD1. The CDR3 is made up of 15 amino acids. Trimming cost V 5 bases and J 2 bases; bases outside gene matches: 5. Germline values: CDR1 LNHDA, CDR2 SQIVND (reference sequence). The CDR3 spells CASSSRQGANYGYTF. CDR3 coding DNA: TGTGCCAGTAGTTCACGACAGGGGGCGAACTATGGCTACACCTTC.

This clonotype was seen many times. The V gene is TRBV28, the J gene TRBJ1-2; tentatively, D is TRBD1 (5 bases). Germline V gene data show CDR1 as MDHEN and CDR2 as SYDVKM. V lost 4 bases and J 4 bases, leaving 28 bases between the germline ends. This CDR3 has 19 residues. The CDR3 loop is CASSWIGTFFDLPPYGYTF. CDR3 in DNA: TGTGCCAGCAGTTGGATCGGGACTTTTTTTGATCTCCCTCCCTATGGCTACACCTTC.

This clonotype was observed many times. This chain uses TRBV7-9 with TRBJ2-5, with D unresolved. The CDR3 runs to 13 residues. V was pared by 4 bases and J by 2 bases, with 8 bases between. The germline CDR1 and CDR2 sequences are SEHNR and FQNEAQ (reference sequence). The CDR3 DNA reads as TGTGCCAGCAGCTCTTACGCACAAGAGACCCAGTACTTC. It translates to CASSSYAQETQYF.

This clonotype was recorded many times. The chain employs TRBV7-9 and TRBJ2-7; D is possibly TRBD2 (6 bases). Germline CDR1 SEHNR, CDR2 FQNEAQ (reference sequence). V was cut by 5 bases and J by 7 bases, with 15 bases left in between. CDR3 size: 13 residues. CDR3 sequence (DNA): TGTGCCAGCAGCCCCCGGGACTCTTTGGAGCAGTACTTC. Protein product: CASSPRDSLEQYF. The whole variable domain, filled in from reference TRBV7-9 and TRBJ2-7, reads DTGVSQNPRHKITKRGQNVTFRCDPISEHNRLYWYRQTLGQGPEFLTYFQNEAQLEKSRLLSDRFSAERPKGSFSTLEIQRTEQGDSAMYLCASSPRDSLEQYFGPGTRLTVT.

This clonotype was counted ten times or more. This chain links TRBV20-1 with TRBJ1-1; D gene ambiguous. V was shortened by 7 bases and J by 5 bases, with 8 bases between the two germline ends. In germline, CDR1 is DFQATT, CDR2 SNEGSKA (reference sequence). The CDR3 spans 10 residues. CDR3 nucleotides: TGCAGTGGGCGGGCTACTGAAGCTTTCTTT. Translating gives CSGRATEAFF.

This chain uses TRBV6-1 with TRBJ2-2, with a weak D call TRBD2 (5 bases). Germline V gene sequence: CDR1 MNHNS, CDR2 SASEGT. CDR3 size: 14 residues. Trimming stripped 4 bases from V and 1 base from J, with 7 bases between. The CDR3 DNA reads as TGTGCCAGCAGTGTTGGGAGGAACACCGGGGAGCTGTTTTTT. This translates into CASSVGRNTGELFF.

The V call is TRBV15, the J call TRBJ2-5; 10 bases are a match to TRBD1. The CDR3 sequence is 15 residues long. V shed 4 bases, J shed 5 bases, and the junction held 7 bases outside the gene matches. Germline assignment: CDR1 LNHNV and CDR2 YYDKDF (reference sequence). The DNA for the CDR3 is TGTGCCACCAGCACCCTGACAGGGGGCGGTGAGACCCAGTACTTC. Its protein product is CATSTLTGGGETQYF.

This clonotype was counted between two and nine times. J is TRBJ2-2 and V is TRBV7-2; 7 positions match TRBD2. From germline, CDR1 is SGHTA and CDR2 FQGNSA. J lost 5 bases, V lost 0 bases, and 0 bases had no gene match. The CDR3 totals 14 residues. The CDR3: CASSLASGTGELFF. In nucleotides, the CDR3 is TGTGCCAGCAGCTTAGCTAGCGGGACCGGGGAGCTGTTTTTT.

This clonotype has ten or more counts. This chain joins TRBV9 and TRBJ1-1; D uncertain. The V and J ends lost 0 bases and 2 bases respectively, with 8 bases between them. Germline lookup yields CDR1 SGDLS and CDR2 YYNGEE. There are 14 residues in the CDR3. The CDR3 DNA reads as TGTGCCAGCAGCGTAGGTTACGGAAACACTGAAGCTTTCTTT. This codes for CASSVGYGNTEAFF. Supplemented by reference TRBV9 and TRBJ1-1, the full variable domain reads DSGVTQTPKHLITATGQRVTLRCSPRSGDLSVYWYQQSLDQGLQFLIQYYNGEERAKGNILERFSAQQFPDLHSELNLSSLELGDSALYFCASSVGYGNTEAFFGQGTRLTVV.

This clonotype is a singleton in its sample. The chain links TRBV19 to TRBJ1-5; 7 positions match TRBD1. The CDR3 has 14 residues. Losses at the gene ends were 5 bases for V and 6 bases for J; bases not matched to a gene: 7. Germline loops: CDR1 LNHDA, CDR2 SQIVND (reference sequence). CDR3: CASSVTGSGQPQHF. The CDR3 region has the DNA TGTGCCAGTAGTGTGACAGGGTCGGGTCAGCCCCAGCATTTT.

This clonotype has more than one count but fewer than ten. DNA of the CDR3: TGTGCCAGCAGCGTATATGGGTCTGGAAACACCATATATTTT. This sequence encodes CASSVYGSGNTIYF. The genes are TRBV9 and TRBJ1-3; D unresolved. Germline V lookup: CDR1 SGDLS, CDR2 YYNGEE. This CDR3 is built from 14 residues. Trimming took off 1 base at V and 1 base at J, with 6 bases between the two ends.

This clonotype was counted many times. The chain joins TRBV12-3 or TRBV12-4 to TRBJ1-2; D gene unclear. The CDR3 sequence is 14 residues long. V was trimmed by 1 base and J by 5 bases, leaving 11 bases between them. The DNA for the CDR3 is TGTGCCAGCAGTTTAGTACGCGGAGGGTATGGCTACACCTTC. This sequence encodes CASSLVRGGYGYTF.

V and J are TRBV6-4 and TRBJ2-5; the D is unclear. From germline, CDR1 is MRHNA and CDR2 SNTAGT. The CDR3 length is 13 residues. The V gene lost 5 bases and the J gene lost 4 bases, with 11 bases spanning the gap. The CDR3 sequence: CASSPDVPETQYF. CDR3 in DNA: TGTGCCAGCAGTCCAGACGTCCCAGAGACCCAGTACTTC.

Many counts were recorded for this clonotype. V gene TRBV6-5 combines with J gene TRBJ2-7; D tentatively fits TRBD1 or TRBD2 (5 bases each). The CDR3 runs 15 residues. V dropped 1 base and J dropped 2 bases, with 12 bases sitting between them. The V gene's germline CDR1 is MNHEY and CDR2 SVGAGI. CDR3 in amino acids: CASSYYGTGPYEQYF. The CDR3 DNA reads TGTGCCAGCAGTTACTATGGGACCGGCCCCTACGAGCAGTACTTC.

This clonotype has ten or more counts. This rearrangement joins TRBV9 to TRBJ2-5, with D possibly TRBD1 on 5 matching bases. This CDR3 region has 15 residues. The germline V gene has CDR1 SGDLS and CDR2 YYNGEE. V lost 4 bases to trimming and J lost 5 bases, with 18 bases between them. The CDR3 region has the DNA TGTGCCAGCAGCTCAGGGTCCTGGCAGTGGGAGACCCAGTACTTC. Protein sequence: CASSSGSWQWETQYF.

The V call is TRBV13, the J call TRBJ2-7; D is ambiguous. CDR3 length: 13 amino acids. Trimming left V 0 bases short and J 4 bases short, with 7 bases between. In germline, CDR1 is PRHDT, CDR2 FYEKMQ (reference sequence). In nucleotides, the CDR3 is TGTGCCAGCAGCTTAGGGGCCAAATACGAGCAGTACTTC. It encodes CASSLGAKYEQYF.

J is TRBJ2-5 and V is TRBV7-2, with 9 positions matching TRBD2. Germline loops: CDR1 SGHTA, CDR2 FQGNSA. The CDR3 covers 15 residues. V shed 1 base and J 4 bases; nucleotides not matched to a gene: 4. CDR3 in amino acids: CASSLVAGERETQYF. For the CDR3, the DNA is TGTGCCAGCAGCTTAGTAGCGGGGGAGCGAGAGACCCAGTACTTC.